These 27 T cell receptor beta chains were sequenced from one sample in a study of control samples from healthy donors and cancer patients. The assay was immunoSEQ multiplex PCR, and TCRdb's table has in-frame clones only and misses some. The sample shows about 160,000 clones, about 90% of them seen only once. The sequenced material came from blood. These receptors originate from a man between 25 and 39 years old in good health.

The V call is TRBV29-1, the J call TRBJ2-5; no clear D. The length of the CDR3 is 12 residues. V dropped 3 bases and J dropped 5 bases, with 10 bases sitting between them. Germline CDR1 is SQVTM and CDR2 is ANQGSEA. For the CDR3, the DNA is TGCAGCGTTGATGTAGGTGGGGAGACCCAGTACTTC. Its protein is CSVDVGGETQYF.

This clone was counted once. This chain uses TRBV29-1 with TRBJ2-7; 10 bases agree with TRBD1. CDR3 length equals 14 residues. J gave up 1 base and V 5 bases, and 5 bases lay outside the gene matches. Germline V gives CDR1 SQVTM, CDR2 ANQGSEA. The CDR3 loop is CSVSGQGDSYEQYF. The CDR3 DNA reads as TGCAGCGTTTCAGGACAGGGGGATTCCTACGAGCAGTACTTC.

The rearrangement links TRBV5-1 to TRBJ2-7, with D possibly being TRBD2 (7 bases). The CDR3 length is 15 residues. V shed 5 bases and J shed 3 bases, with 18 bases lying between them. Per germline, CDR1 SGHRS and CDR2 YFSETQ. The CDR3 DNA reads as TGCGCCAGCAGTGGGGGGGGCGCGGGAGTCTACGAGCAGTACTTC. Translation: CASSGGGAGVYEQYF.

The rearrangement uses TRBV11-3 and TRBJ1-3; D may be TRBD1 (5 bases). This CDR3 is 16 amino acids long. CDR1 and CDR2 from the germline V gene are SGHNT and YENEEA. Trimming removed 6 bases from V and 0 bases from J, with 15 bases in between. The DNA for the CDR3 is TGTGCCAGCAGGGAGGGACCGATCGACTCTGGAAACACCATATATTTT. Protein product: CASREGPIDSGNTIYF.

This clone was counted once. The chain joins TRBV11-1 to TRBJ2-3; perhaps TRBD2 as D (5 bases). Germline CDR1 is SGHAT and CDR2 is FQDESV (reference sequence). V lost 0 bases, J lost 5 bases, and 15 bases lay in between. This CDR3 region has 16 residues. The CDR3 reads CASSLADGRSGDTQYF. The CDR3 region has the DNA TGTGCCAGCAGCTTAGCGGACGGCCGGAGCGGAGATACGCAGTATTTT.

The gene calls are TRBV7-2 and TRBJ2-3; D is possibly TRBD1 or TRBD2 (6 bases each). Trimming removed 3 bases from V and 0 bases from J, with 13 bases in between. Germline CDR1 and CDR2: SGHTA and FQGNSA. The CDR3 extends over 16 amino acids. CDR3 loop: CASSLGAGTSTDTQYF. Here the CDR3 DNA reads TGTGCCAGCAGCTTGGGGGCGGGAACTAGCACAGATACGCAGTATTTT.

This clone was seen only once. This sequence joins TRBV5-4 and TRBJ2-2; TRBD1 or TRBD2 may be the D gene (6 bases each). Per the germline V gene, CDR1 is SGHNT and CDR2 is YYREEE (reference sequence). CDR3 length: 13 amino acids. V was pared by 9 bases and J by 7 bases, with 16 bases between. CDR3 nucleotides: TGTGCCACCCGGAGGGGGTACGACGGGGAGCTGTTTTTT. Its translation: CATRRGYDGELFF.

The gene calls are TRBV5-4 and TRBJ2-1; D call uncertain. Germline V gene data show CDR1 as SGHNT and CDR2 as YYREEE (reference sequence). Trimming removed 0 bases at V and 7 bases at J, with 11 bases between. The CDR3 length is 14 residues. Here the CDR3 reads CASSLDSFWNEQFF. The CDR3 coding sequence is TGTGCCAGCAGCTTGGACAGTTTTTGGAATGAGCAGTTCTTC.

Worth noting for this clone: Its ends do not fully match the called genes, so a read error is possible. The chain couples TRBV7-2 to TRBJ2-1, with TRBD2 as a possible D gene (6 bases). The CDR3 has 16 amino acids. CDR1 and CDR2 from the germline V gene are SGHTA and FQGNSA. The CDR3 loop reads CASSIARGTASGEQFF. CDR3 DNA sequence: TGTGCCAGCAGCATAGCCCGCGGGACGGCCTCTGGTGAGCAGTTCTTC.

V and J are TRBV7-9 and TRBJ1-2; D not certain. Germline CDR1 and CDR2: SEHNR and FQNEAQ (reference sequence). The CDR3 sequence is 12 residues long. Trimming removed 2 bases from V and 8 bases from J, with 9 bases in between. The CDR3 DNA sequence: TGTGCCAGCAGCTTATTGGAGAGGGGCTACACCTTC. Protein product: CASSLLERGYTF. Based on the CDR3 plus reference TRBV7-9 and TRBJ1-2, the full variable domain is DTGVSQNPRHKITKRGQNVTFRCDPISEHNRLYWYRQTLGQGPEFLTYFQNEAQLEKSRLLSDRFSAERPKGSFSTLEIQRTEQGDSAMYLCASSLLERGYTFGSGTRLTVV.

V and J are TRBV6-5 and TRBJ2-5; D unclear. Deletions cut 6 bases from V and 5 bases from J, with 16 bases between. This CDR3 has 14 residues. Per germline, CDR1 MNHEY and CDR2 SVGAGI. This CDR3 reads CASSSIGGLETQYF. The CDR3 bases are TGTGCCAGCAGCTCCATCGGTGGTCTGGAGACCCAGTACTTC.

Only one count was recorded for this clone. The chain has TRBV6-5 and TRBJ1-5; the D gene is possibly TRBD1 (5 bases). The CDR3 runs to 15 residues. The germline V and J ends were trimmed by 0 bases and 7 bases, with 13 bases remaining between them. Germline values: CDR1 MNHEY, CDR2 SVGAGI. CDR3 in DNA: TGTGCCAGCAGTTACTCGTACTCAGGGTTCCAGCCCCAGCATTTT. The encoded protein is CASSYSYSGFQPQHF.

This sequence joins TRBV11-2 and TRBJ2-2, with D maybe TRBD2 (6 bases). V lost 4 bases to trimming and J lost 4 bases, with 10 bases between them. The CDR3 is made up of 14 amino acids. Germline CDR1 is SGHAT and CDR2 is FQNNGV. The CDR3 nucleotides read TGTGCCAGCAGCTCTTTGGGAGGCACCGGGGAGCTGTTTTTT. Protein: CASSSLGGTGELFF.

This rearrangement joins TRBV4-2 to TRBJ1-4; the D is unclear. V was pared by 3 bases and J by 3 bases, with 11 bases between. The CDR3 contains 15 residues. Germline CDR1 and CDR2: LGHNA and YNFKEQ. CDR3 bases: TGTGCCAGCAGCCACCCCCTCCGAGCTAATGAAAAACTGTTTTTT. Protein: CASSHPLRANEKLFF.

The J gene is TRBJ2-2, the V gene TRBV3-1 (or the pseudogene TRBV3-2); no definite D call. Germline assignment: CDR1 LGHDT and CDR2 YNNKEL (reference sequence). The CDR3 length is 11 residues. Trimming pared 7 bases from V and 1 base from J, leaving 1 base between. This CDR3 reads CASKNTGELFF. CDR3 sequence (DNA): TGTGCCAGCAAGAACACCGGGGAGCTGTTTTTT.

J is TRBJ2-7 and V is TRBV9; 8 nucleotides agree with TRBD2. Germline CDR1 SGDLS, CDR2 YYNGEE. Losses at the gene ends were 2 bases for V and 6 bases for J; bases not matched to a gene: 1. This CDR3 is built from 12 residues. CDR3 in DNA: TGTGCCAGCAGCGTCGGGAGGGGCGAGCAGTACTTC. This codes for CASSVGRGEQYF.

The CDR3 loop reads CASSLDSEFRNEQFF. The CDR3 DNA is TGTGCCAGCAGCTTAGATAGCGAGTTCCGCAATGAGCAGTTCTTC. This chain uses TRBV7-2 with TRBJ2-1, with D perhaps TRBD2 (5 bases). The CDR3 sequence is 15 residues long. CDR1 is SGHTA and CDR2 is FQGNSA in the germline V gene. Trimming removed 1 base at V and 6 bases at J, with 13 bases between.

As regards this clone: This sample also contains other DNA sequences that code for the same CDR3. V and J are TRBV28 and TRBJ2-2, with D possibly TRBD2 on 6 matching bases. CDR1 is MDHEN and CDR2 is SYDVKM in the germline V gene. Trimming removed 2 bases from V and 0 bases from J, with 7 bases in between. The CDR3 is 15 residues long. The CDR3 region has the DNA TGTGCCAGCAGTTTAGGCGGGGCGAACACCGGGGAGCTGTTTTTT. Protein sequence: CASSLGGANTGELFF.

This chain connects TRBV28 to TRBJ1-5; 7 bases agree with TRBD1. After removal of 8 bases from V and 6 bases from J, the junction contained 4 bases not matched to a gene. The germline V gene encodes CDR1 MDHEN and CDR2 SYDVKM. CDR3 size: 12 residues. The CDR3 DNA reads TGTGCCAGCGACAGGGAGAGTCAGCCCCAGCATTTT. Translation gives CASDRESQPQHF.

V gene TRBV4-1 combines with J gene TRBJ2-1, with a weak D call TRBD2 (6 bases). Germline V lookup: CDR1 MGHRA, CDR2 YSYEKL. V lost 4 bases and J lost 4, with 20 bases in between. The CDR3 consists of 17 residues. The CDR3 nucleotides read TGCGCCAGCAGCCCATCCTCCGCGGGGCGGGTTTACAATGAGCAGTTCTTC. This encodes CASSPSSAGRVYNEQFF.

The chain employs TRBV7-2 and TRBJ2-7; D is undetermined. This CDR3 has 14 amino acids. Per germline, CDR1 SGHTA and CDR2 FQGNSA. V shed 7 bases and J shed 0 bases, with 13 bases lying between them. CDR3 nucleotides: TGTGCCAGCAACAGCGCCCCCAGCTCCTACGAGCAGTACTTC. This encodes CASNSAPSSYEQYF.

This chain connects TRBV12-5 to TRBJ1-1; maybe TRBD1 (5 bases). The CDR3 totals 14 residues. Germline V gene sequence: CDR1 LGHNT, CDR2 FRNRAP. V lost 2 bases and J lost 6, with 13 bases in between. CDR3 region: CASGLSRDVAEAFF. The CDR3 region has the DNA TGTGCTAGTGGTTTGAGCAGGGATGTTGCTGAAGCTTTCTTT.

The V call is TRBV7-3, the J call TRBJ2-5; D ambiguous. Germline V CDR1 and CDR2: SGHTA, FQGTGA. V lost 5 bases and J 3 bases, leaving 19 bases between the germline ends. This CDR3 is built from 16 residues. The CDR3 protein is CASSPYSGLAKETQYF. In DNA form, the CDR3 reads TGTGCCAGCAGCCCGTACTCGGGCCTGGCCAAAGAGACCCAGTACTTC.

The chain combines TRBV29-1 with TRBJ2-3; D might be TRBD2 (5 bases). CDR1 and CDR2 (germline): SQVTM, ANQGSEA. Deletions cut 7 bases from V and 11 bases from J, with 22 bases between. This CDR3 spans 13 amino acids. CDR3 protein: CSARPEGRGKQYF. CDR3 DNA: TGCAGCGCTAGACCCGAAGGCCGGGGAAAGCAGTATTTT.

The chain joins TRBV9 to TRBJ2-3; D may correspond to TRBD1 or TRBD2 (6 bases each). V was trimmed by 3 bases and J by 1 base, leaving 18 bases between them. CDR3 length: 17 residues. CDR1 is SGDLS and CDR2 is YYNGEE in the germline V gene. CDR3 sequence (DNA): TGTGCCAGCAGCGCCGCCTCCTCACGGGGGCGCACAGATACGCAGTATTTT. This sequence encodes CASSAASSRGRTDTQYF.

This rearrangement joins TRBV24-1 to TRBJ1-4; 7 bases align to TRBD1. Germline V gives CDR1 KGHDR, CDR2 SFDVKD. The CDR3 covers 16 residues. The junction had 6 bases not matched to a gene; V was cut back by 3 bases and J by 3 bases. The CDR3 nucleotides are TGTGCCACCAGTGATCATCGACAGGGTGCTAATGAAAAACTGTTTTTT. It codes for CATSDHRQGANEKLFF.

The chain joins TRBV4-1 to TRBJ1-5; a possible D gene is TRBD1 (5 bases). Germline V gives CDR1 MGHRA, CDR2 YSYEKL. This CDR3 has 15 amino acids. Trimming shortened V by 0 bases and J by 6 bases, and 12 bases separated the two germline ends. This CDR3 is CASSQEGSGGQPQHF. The CDR3 coding sequence is TGCGCCAGCAGCCAAGAAGGATCTGGGGGTCAGCCCCAGCATTTT.